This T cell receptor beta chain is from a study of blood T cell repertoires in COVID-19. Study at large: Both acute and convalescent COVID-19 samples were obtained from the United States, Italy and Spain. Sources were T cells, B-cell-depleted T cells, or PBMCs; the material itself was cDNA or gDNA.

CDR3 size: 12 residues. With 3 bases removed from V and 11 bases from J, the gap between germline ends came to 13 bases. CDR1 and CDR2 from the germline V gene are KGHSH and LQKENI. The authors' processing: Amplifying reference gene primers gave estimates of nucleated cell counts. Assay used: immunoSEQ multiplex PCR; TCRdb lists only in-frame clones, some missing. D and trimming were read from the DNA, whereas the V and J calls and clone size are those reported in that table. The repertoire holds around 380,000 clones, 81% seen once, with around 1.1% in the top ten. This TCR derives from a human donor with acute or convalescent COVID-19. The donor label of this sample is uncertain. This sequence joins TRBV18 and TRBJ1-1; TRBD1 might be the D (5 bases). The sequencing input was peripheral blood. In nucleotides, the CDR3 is TGTGCCAGCTCACCCCAGACGGGGGTGGCTTTCTTT. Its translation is CASSPQTGVAFF.